The rows below give T cell receptor beta chains drawn from one sample of a study of cytomegalovirus exposure and HLA in healthy donors. Here immunoSEQ multiplex PCR was the method, and the copy in TCRdb shows in-frame clones only, minus some. Seen here are about 110,000 clones, roughly four fifths observed once, and the top ten hold 1.5% to 2%. Material: PBMCs. These receptors originate from a man aged 50 to 59 in good health and CMV-seronegative. Both conserved end residues are part of each CDR3. Fields, in order: V gene, D gene, clone size, J gene, CDR3 protein, CDR3 DNA. A D gene is named only where the DNA matches it firmly. Some rows mark clone size as missing; the rest say once, few, many or name a class of expanded clone.

TRBV5-4,TRBD1,NA,TRBJ2-5,CASSLDRGETQYF,TGTGCCAGCAGCTTGGACAGGGGGGAGACCCAGTACTTC
TRBV5-6,TRBD1,once,TRBJ1-2,CASSPRTGRYDGYTF,TGTGCCAGCAGCCCGCGGACAGGGAGATATGATGGCTACACCTTC
TRBV13,NA,few,TRBJ1-5,CASGSRSENQPQHF,TGTGCCAGCGGCTCCAGGTCCGAAAATCAGCCCCAGCATTTT
TRBV25-1,NA,NA,TRBJ2-2,CASSGRGSGAGELFF,TGTGCCAGCAGTGGGAGAGGTAGTGGCGCCGGGGAGCTGTTTTTT
TRBV29-1,NA,NA,TRBJ1-1,CSVVRSMNTEAFF,TGCAGCGTTGTGCGGAGCATGAACACTGAAGCTTTCTTT
TRBV19,NA,NA,TRBJ1-5,CASSIQSWPGANQPQHF,TGTGCCAGTAGTATTCAGAGTTGGCCAGGGGCAAATCAGCCCCAGCATTTT
TRBV2,NA,NA,TRBJ2-5,CATSIWAVQETQYF,TGTGCCACCTCCATTTGGGCAGTCCAAGAGACCCAGTACTTC
TRBV9,TRBD2,NA,TRBJ2-7,CASSVEGTSDYEQYF,TGTGCCAGCAGCGTAGAGGGGACTAGCGACTACGAGCAGTACTTC
TRBV27,NA,NA,TRBJ1-6,CASRGGFENSPLHF,TGTGCCAGCAGGGGAGGGTTCGAAAATTCACCCCTCCACTTT
TRBV5-3,NA,NA,TRBJ1-2,CARSPPNTPLLYGYTF,TGTGCCAGAAGCCCCCCAAACACCCCACTATTATATGGCTACACCTTC
TRBV15,NA,NA,TRBJ2-1,CATSRPRGTPGGEQFF,TGTGCCACCAGCAGACCCCGGGGGACCCCGGGCGGGGAGCAGTTCTTC
TRBV7-9,NA,NA,TRBJ1-3,CASSPREEIGNTIYF,TGTGCCAGCAGCCCGAGGGAGGAGATTGGAAACACCATATATTTT
TRBV5-8,TRBD1,once,TRBJ2-1,CASSLGTGPERNEQFF,TGTGCCAGCAGCTTGGGGACAGGGCCGGAGAGAAATGAGCAGTTCTTC
TRBV19,NA,NA,TRBJ1-5,CASSIAEAHQPQHF,TGTGCCAGTAGTATAGCCGAAGCACATCAGCCCCAGCATTTT
TRBV27,NA,NA,TRBJ1-5,CASSSAQGNQPQHF,TGTGCCAGCAGTTCCGCTCAGGGAAATCAGCCCCAGCATTTT
TRBV12-5,TRBD2,NA,TRBJ2-3,CASGLVFTSVEGDTQYF,TGTGCTAGTGGTTTGGTGTTTACTAGCGTCGAGGGAGATACGCAGTATTTT
TRBV11-2,NA,NA,TRBJ1-2,CASSRDTAGYTF,TGTGCCAGCAGCCGGGACACCGCTGGCTACACCTTC
TRBV6-6,TRBD2,NA,TRBJ2-5,CASSGTSGNEETQYF,TGTGCCAGCAGCGGGACTAGCGGGAACGAAGAGACCCAGTACTTC
TRBV2,NA,once,TRBJ2-3,CAARPGLSTDTQYF,TGTGCCGCTCGGCCCGGACTGAGCACAGATACGCAGTATTTT
TRBV11-2,NA,few,TRBJ1-3,CASRGGGRSSGNTIYF,TGTGCCAGCAGGGGGGGAGGCAGGAGCTCTGGAAACACCATATATTTT
TRBV4-1,NA,NA,TRBJ2-1,CASKSYSGARNGEQFF,TGCGCCAGCAAGTCCTATTCAGGGGCCCGGAATGGCGAGCAGTTCTTC
TRBV5-6,NA,NA,TRBJ1-6,CASSFQGTYNSPLHF,TGTGCCAGCAGCTTCCAGGGCACCTATAATTCACCCCTCCACTTT
TRBV19,TRBD1,NA,TRBJ1-1,CASSYDGQGNTEAFF,TGTGCCAGTAGTTACGATGGACAGGGAAACACTGAAGCTTTCTTT
TRBV15,NA,few,TRBJ1-1,CATSSRVNEAFF,TGTGCCACCAGCAGCAGGGTGAATGAAGCTTTCTTT
TRBV7-9,TRBD2,once,TRBJ2-1,CASTGLAGSGYNEQFF,TGTGCCAGCACGGGACTAGCGGGGAGCGGCTACAATGAGCAGTTCTTC
TRBV5-1,NA,NA,TRBJ2-3,CASSETGYTDTQYF,TGCGCCAGCAGCGAGACAGGCTACACAGATACGCAGTATTTT
TRBV5-1,TRBD1,NA,TRBJ1-6,CASSLWYRDSDNSPLHF,TGCGCCAGCAGCTTGTGGTACAGGGACAGCGACAATTCACCCCTCCACTTT
TRBV5-4,NA,few,TRBJ2-1,CASREWSPERDEQFF,TGTGCCAGCAGGGAGTGGAGCCCAGAGAGGGATGAGCAGTTCTTC
TRBV4-1,TRBD2,few,TRBJ2-1,CASSRLWGGSGDEQFF,TGCGCCAGCAGCCGCCTCTGGGGGGGGAGTGGGGATGAGCAGTTCTTC
TRBV28,TRBD1,NA,TRBJ2-7,CASSAPETGSYEQYF,TGTGCCAGCAGTGCTCCTGAGACAGGGTCCTACGAGCAGTACTTC
TRBV11-3,TRBD1,NA,TRBJ2-5,CASSLGQGGQETQYF,TGTGCCAGCAGCCTCGGACAGGGTGGTCAAGAGACCCAGTACTTC
TRBV20-1,NA,NA,TRBJ1-1,CSARDRTEAFF,TGCAGTGCTAGAGATCGGACTGAAGCTTTCTTT
TRBV2,NA,NA,TRBJ2-5,CASTRGTETQYF,TGTGCCAGCACCAGGGGTACGGAGACCCAGTACTTC
TRBV7-8,TRBD1,NA,TRBJ2-3,CASTKDRGLTDTQYF,TGTGCCAGCACCAAGGACAGGGGCCTCACAGATACGCAGTATTTT
TRBV6-1,NA,NA,TRBJ1-1,CASPGHISNTEAFF,TGTGCCAGCCCGGGACATATCTCGAACACTGAAGCTTTCTTT
TRBV19,NA,NA,TRBJ2-7,CASKTGTSSPYEQYF,TGTGCCAGTAAAACCGGGACATCGAGTCCCTACGAGCAGTACTTC
TRBV7-6,TRBD1,NA,TRBJ2-7,CASSARRQGASEQYF,TGTGCCAGCAGCGCAAGAAGACAGGGGGCGAGTGAGCAGTACTTC
TRBV10-3,NA,NA,TRBJ2-1,CAISESNGEASQFF,TGTGCCATCAGTGAGTCGAACGGAGAGGCATCTCAGTTCTTC
TRBV7-6,NA,NA,TRBJ1-1,CASSSQGRTEAFF,TGTGCCAGCAGCTCACAGGGTCGAACTGAAGCTTTCTTT
TRBV19,NA,NA,TRBJ2-4,CASSAALAKNIQYF,TGTGCCAGTAGTGCGGCACTAGCCAAAAACATTCAGTACTTC
TRBV7-8,NA,NA,TRBJ1-1,CASSSGEGNTEAFF,TGTGCCAGCAGCTCCGGGGAAGGGAACACTGAAGCTTTCTTT
TRBV7-2,TRBD1,NA,TRBJ2-5,CASSPSGQGRGETQYF,TGTGCCAGCAGCCCAAGCGGACAGGGGAGAGGAGAGACCCAGTACTTC